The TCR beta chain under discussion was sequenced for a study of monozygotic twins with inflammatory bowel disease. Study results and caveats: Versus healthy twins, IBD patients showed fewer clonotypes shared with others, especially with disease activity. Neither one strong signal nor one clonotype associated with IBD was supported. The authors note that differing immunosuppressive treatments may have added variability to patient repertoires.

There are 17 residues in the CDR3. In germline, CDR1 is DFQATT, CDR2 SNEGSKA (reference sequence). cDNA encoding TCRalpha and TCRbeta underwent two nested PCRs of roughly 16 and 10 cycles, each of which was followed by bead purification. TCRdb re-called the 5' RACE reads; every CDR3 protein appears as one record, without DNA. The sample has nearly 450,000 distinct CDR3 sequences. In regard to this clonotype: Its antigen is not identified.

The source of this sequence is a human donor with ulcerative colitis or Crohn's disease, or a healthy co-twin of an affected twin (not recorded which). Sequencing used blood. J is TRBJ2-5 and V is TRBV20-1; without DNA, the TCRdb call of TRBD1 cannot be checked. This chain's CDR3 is CSARDQQGWALQETQYF.